The clone carrying this T cell receptor (beta chain) was detected a few times. What it binds is not known. This sample is drawn from a study of neoadjuvant anti-PD-1 for oral cavity cancer. Study findings and constraints: Treg/Th17 ratio rose with pretreatment blood and fell with post-treatment tumor TCRbeta clonality.

Indicated time point: after neoadjuvant nivolumab, at surgical resection. This CDR3 has 15 amino acids. V was pared by 3 bases and J by 6 bases, with 5 bases of the junction left unmatched. Germline V gene sequence: CDR1 SGHTA, CDR2 FQGNSA. TCRdb's table, derived via immunoSEQ multiplex PCR, lists solely in-frame clones and lacks some. Here the sample spans about 42,000 clones, about 76% being singletons. The TCR sequence derives from a person between 40 and 80 years old with oral cavity squamous cell carcinoma. Here the sequenced sample was PBMCs, taken after nivolumab (anti-PD-1) treatment. This chain connects TRBV7-2 to TRBJ1-6; TRBD1 matches at 7 bases. CDR3 sequence (DNA): TGTGCCAGCAGCTTTGGGACAGCCGTTAATTCACCCCTCCACTTT. It yields the protein CASSFGTAVNSPLHF.